The 12 T cell receptor beta chains reported below all come from one sample, sequenced in a study of cytomegalovirus exposure and HLA in healthy donors. The PCR had 60 Vbeta and 13 Jbeta primers. The table came from immunoSEQ multiplex PCR; TCRdb's copy has only in-frame clones and leaves some out. The data show 130,000 or so clones, 73% seen once. Input material: PBMCs. The receptor source for this set is a woman aged 40 to 50 in good health and CMV-seropositive.

The chain couples TRBV7-9 to TRBJ1-2; TRBD1 is a possible D gene (6 bases). The germline V gene has CDR1 SEHNR and CDR2 FQNEAQ (reference sequence). Trimming left V 3 bases short and J 3 bases short, with 20 bases between. This CDR3 has 17 amino acids. CDR3 nucleotides: TGTGCCAGCAGCTTCACACAGGGTCGACGAGGCGACTATGGCTACACCTTC. It is translated as CASSFTQGRRGDYGYTF.

V usage is TRBV19 and J usage is TRBJ2-2, with D possibly being TRBD2 (5 bases). Per germline, CDR1 LNHDA and CDR2 SQIVND (reference sequence). The ends were cut back, 7 bases at V and 2 bases at J, with 14 bases in the middle. The CDR3 has 15 residues. As DNA, the CDR3 is TGTGCCAGTAAGCCAGGACTTTCTAACACCGGGGAGCTGTTTTTT. It translates to CASKPGLSNTGELFF.

This chain joins TRBV19 and TRBJ1-1, with D perhaps TRBD1 (5 bases). The CDR3 extends over 15 amino acids. The germline gives CDR1 LNHDA, CDR2 SQIVND (reference sequence). Deletions cut 3 bases from V and 4 bases from J, with 15 bases between. CDR3 loop: CASSMSRGRGTEAFF. The CDR3 DNA is TGTGCCAGTAGTATGTCAAGGGGTCGTGGCACTGAAGCTTTCTTT.

This chain connects TRBV7-2 to TRBJ2-7; 13 positions match TRBD2. The CDR3 is made up of 16 amino acids. V lost 8 bases and J lost 5; bases outside the gene matches: 12. Germline-derived CDR1 and CDR2 are SGHTA and FQGNSA. The CDR3 region is CASGLRTSGSRHEQYF. The CDR3 coding sequence is TGTGCCAGCGGTCTCAGGACTAGCGGGAGTCGGCACGAGCAGTACTTC.

The chain has TRBV2 and TRBJ2-1; D not resolved. The ends were cut back, 0 bases at V and 2 bases at J, with 11 bases in the middle. Germline CDR1 reads SNHLY; CDR2 reads FYNNEI. The CDR3 contains 16 residues. For the CDR3, the DNA is TGTGCCAGCAGTGAAGCAGGCCAGGTAACCTACAATGAGCAGTTCTTC. Translated: CASSEAGQVTYNEQFF. Variable domain in full (rest from reference TRBV2 and TRBJ2-1): EPEVTQTPSHQVTQMGQEVILRCVPISNHLYFYWYRQILGQKVEFLVSFYNNEISEKSEIFDDQFSVERPDGSNFTLKIRSTKLEDSAMYFCASSEAGQVTYNEQFFGPGTRLTVL.

The chain couples TRBV5-4 to TRBJ2-3; 8 bases map to TRBD2. Trimming at V came to 4 bases and at J to 2 bases, leaving 3 bases not matched to a gene. The germline V gene has CDR1 SGHNT and CDR2 YYREEE (reference sequence). This CDR3 has 14 residues. CDR3 region: CASSTSGSTDTQYF. CDR3 coding DNA: TGTGCCAGCAGCACTAGCGGTTCCACAGATACGCAGTATTTT.

The gene calls are TRBV7-2 and TRBJ2-7; possibly TRBD1 for D (5 bases). The germline CDR1 and CDR2 sequences are SGHTA and FQGNSA. The CDR3 extends over 15 amino acids. V was clipped by 3 bases and J by 1 base, with 13 bases between them. The CDR3 here is CASSLGPTDSYEQYF. The CDR3 DNA sequence: TGTGCCAGCAGCTTGGGCCCGACAGATTCCTACGAGCAGTACTTC. Together with reference TRBV7-2 and TRBJ2-7, the CDR3 gives the full variable domain: GAGVSQSPSNKVTEKGKDVELRCDPISGHTALYWYRQSLGQGLEFLIYFQGNSAPDKSGLPSDRFSAERTGGSVSTLTIQRTQQEDSAVYLCASSLGPTDSYEQYFGPGTRLTVT.

The chain combines TRBV28 with TRBJ2-3; D is perhaps TRBD2 (7 bases). V shed 5 bases and J shed 10 bases, with 19 bases lying between them. This CDR3 region has 14 residues. Germline V gives CDR1 MDHEN, CDR2 SYDVKM. In nucleotides, the CDR3 is TGTGCCAGCAGTAGACTAGCAACGGAGGGGGCGCAGTATTTT. The encoded protein is CASSRLATEGAQYF.

The rearrangement joins TRBV27 to TRBJ2-3; D gene unclear. The CDR3 has 13 residues. V was pared by 3 bases and J by 5 bases, with 9 bases between. Germline V gene sequence: CDR1 MNHEY, CDR2 SMNVEV (reference sequence). Here the CDR3 reads CASSFAVGDTQYF. CDR3 nucleotide sequence: TGTGCCAGCAGTTTCGCGGTAGGAGATACGCAGTATTTT.

This clone was observed once. This chain uses TRBV7-8 with TRBJ1-2; TRBD1 aligns across 10 bases. The CDR3 has 16 amino acids. Germline values: CDR1 SGHVS, CDR2 FQNEAQ. V dropped 0 bases and J dropped 6; count of bases not matched to a gene: 7. CDR3 sequence reads: CASSLAGTGVRDGYTF. The CDR3 nucleotides read TGTGCCAGCAGCTTAGCTGGGACAGGGGTCCGGGATGGCTACACCTTC.

Of note for this clone: Other DNA sequences of this sample code for an identical CDR3. The genes are TRBV28 and TRBJ1-1, with TRBD1 identical over 7 bases. V lost 5 bases, J lost 8 bases, and 11 bases stayed unmatched. Germline-derived CDR1 and CDR2 are MDHEN and SYDVKM. CDR3 size: 14 residues. CDR3 amino acids: CASSPSTGSTEAFF. In DNA, the CDR3 is TGTGCCAGCAGTCCTTCGACAGGGAGCACCGAAGCTTTCTTT.

J is TRBJ1-1 and V is TRBV28, with D tentatively TRBD1 (5 bases). There are 15 residues in the CDR3. Trimming removed 7 bases from V and 0 bases from J, with 15 bases in between. The germline V gene has CDR1 MDHEN and CDR2 SYDVKM. The CDR3 DNA reads TGTGCCAGCAAAAGGGCCAGGGTGATGAACACTGAAGCTTTCTTT. Protein product: CASKRARVMNTEAFF.